Here is one T cell receptor (beta chain) with its context. Its antigen is not identified. The data belong to a study of human T cells and chemical hapten exposure. Background on the study: The sensitizer, 2% DPC, was used on around 2 cm by around 2 cm of upper inner arm skin. Yields of TCR per sample differed, chiefly owing to small differences in pooled library volume. Study-level results: Alopecia affected the donors, so their immune response may differ from healthy people's.

Time point specified: pre-sensitization, week 0. As to treatment: therapeutic diphenylcyclopropenone sensitization with weekly scalp DPC. Total RNA was isolated from whole blood that had not been fractionated. With 0 bases removed from V and 2 bases from J, the gap between germline ends came to 13 bases. The length of the CDR3 is 16 residues. Germline lookup yields CDR1 MNHNS and CDR2 SASEGT. TCRdb reanalysed the RACE reads using MiXCR and keeps one entry per CDR3 protein. Altogether about 120,000 distinct CDR3 sequences are present, approximately 15% being singletons, with the ten largest covering 2.5% to 3%.

This specimen was whole blood, taken in connection with sensitization to the hapten diphenylcyclopropenone (DPC). The chain is built from TRBV6-1 and TRBJ1-2, with D tentatively TRBD1 (6 bases). The sequence was collected from a woman between 18 and 30 years old with alopecia areata. Some clones in this sample may be carry-over from other donors' samples. Here the CDR3 DNA reads TGTGCCAGCAGTGAAGCCACAGGGTACCCCAACTATGGCTACACCTTC. This encodes CASSEATGYPNYGYTF.